A selection of T cell receptor beta chains follows, all from one sample in a study of somatic mutations in T cells in chronic GVHD. Measured with immunoSEQ multiplex PCR; TCRdb has only the in-frame clones, and not every one. This table holds about 13,000 clones, around 82% found once. The sequenced sample consisted of Vbeta20-negative CD4+ T cells from blood. The receptor source for this set is a male patient in his fifties or sixties with chronic graft-versus-host disease. Some T cells may arise from the graft donor. CDR3s include the opening cysteine and the closing phenylalanine or tryptophan. A D gene is named only where the DNA matches it firmly. The listing skips clone size in some rows; elsewhere it reads once, few, many or a size class.

abundance,j_gene,v_gene,d_gene,CDR3aa,CDR3nt
-,TRBJ1-1,TRBV7-6,-,CASSLGVQGNTEAFF,TGTGCCAGCAGCTTAGGGGTACAGGGGAACACTGAAGCTTTCTTT
-,TRBJ1-2,TRBV28,TRBD1,CASSLGQGAGGYTF,TGTGCCAGCAGCCTGGGACAGGGGGCAGGGGGCTACACCTTC
-,TRBJ2-2,TRBV6-5,TRBD1,CASKGQGITGELFF,TGTGCCAGCAAAGGACAGGGAATCACCGGGGAGCTGTTTTTT
-,TRBJ2-7,TRBV11-2,TRBD1,CASSASGTGAYEQYF,TGTGCCAGCAGCGCTAGTGGGACAGGAGCCTACGAGCAGTACTTC
few,TRBJ2-7,TRBV14,TRBD1,CASSPDRGFYEQYF,TGTGCCAGCAGCCCGGACAGGGGCTTCTACGAGCAGTACTTC
once,TRBJ2-5,TRBV15,-,CATQPRRGWEETQYF,TGTGCCACCCAACCAAGGCGGGGTTGGGAAGAGACCCAGTACTTC
-,TRBJ2-3,TRBV19,TRBD2,CASSISGVKSTDTQYF,TGTGCCAGTAGTATCAGCGGGGTCAAAAGCACAGATACGCAGTATTTT
-,TRBJ2-6,TRBV13,TRBD1,CASSLNRGSGANVLTF,TGTGCCAGCAGCTTAAACAGGGGGAGTGGGGCCAACGTCCTGACTTTC
-,TRBJ2-5,TRBV19,TRBD2,CASRNLAGGQETQYF,TGTGCCAGTAGGAATCTAGCGGGGGGCCAAGAGACCCAGTACTTC
-,TRBJ1-4,TRBV6-6,-,CASSFGQQNEKLFF,TGTGCCAGCAGTTTCGGACAGCAGAATGAAAAACTGTTTTTT
-,TRBJ2-5,TRBV5-4,-,CASSLRFQETQYF,TGTGCCAGCAGCCTGCGATTCCAAGAGACCCAGTACTTC
-,TRBJ2-1,TRBV7-2,-,CASSLGLSGVDEQFF,TGTGCCAGCAGCCTCGGACTAAGCGGAGTGGATGAGCAGTTCTTC
-,TRBJ1-5,TRBV19,-,CASSITPQGNQPQHF,TGTGCCAGTAGTATAACTCCACAGGGCAACCAGCCCCAGCATTTT
-,TRBJ2-5,TRBV2,-,CASSRASEETQYF,TGTGCCAGCAGCCGAGCGTCGGAGGAGACCCAGTACTTC
-,TRBJ1-2,TRBV18,-,CASSPPGNSNYGYTF,TGTGCCAGCTCACCACCGGGCAATTCTAACTATGGCTACACCTTC
-,TRBJ1-5,TRBV6-6,-,CASSYQNQPQHF,TGTGCCAGCAGTTACCAGAATCAGCCCCAGCATTTT
medium-sized,TRBJ2-7,TRBV7-9,-,CASSPDQGGVLREQYF,TGTGCCAGCAGCCCCGACCAAGGGGGAGTGCTGCGGGAGCAGTACTTC
once,TRBJ1-6,TRBV2,TRBD1,CASSRDRGQGSPLHF,TGTGCCAGCAGTAGGGACAGGGGGCAAGGGTCACCCCTCCACTTT
-,TRBJ1-1,TRBV7-2,-,CASSLNRAGTEAFF,TGTGCCAGCAGCTTGAACAGGGCAGGGACTGAAGCTTTCTTT
once,TRBJ1-2,TRBV6-5,-,CASRDSGGYTF,TGTGCCAGCAGGGACTCGGGTGGCTACACCTTC
-,TRBJ1-1,TRBV10-3,-,CAITMGGTEAFF,TGTGCCATCACGATGGGGGGCACTGAAGCTTTCTTT
-,TRBJ2-1,TRBV19,TRBD1,CASSIWLGRGYNEQFF,TGTGCCAGTAGTATCTGGCTGGGCAGGGGGTACAATGAGCAGTTCTTC
once,TRBJ2-2,TRBV10-3,TRBD1,CAISDGGGQGTGELFF,TGTGCCATCAGTGATGGTGGGGGACAGGGGACCGGGGAGCTGTTTTTT
-,TRBJ2-7,TRBV27,TRBD1,CASRGTGTSYEQYF,TGTGCCAGCAGAGGGACAGGAACGTCCTACGAGCAGTACTTC
-,TRBJ1-2,TRBV18,TRBD1,CASSQAGTGDGYTF,TGTGCCAGCTCCCAAGCCGGGACAGGGGATGGCTACACCTTC
few,TRBJ1-2,TRBV5-6,-,CASSSGQLNYGYTF,TGTGCCAGCAGCTCCGGACAGCTTAACTATGGCTACACCTTC
once,TRBJ2-2,TRBV12-5,TRBD2,CASGLVLGRESTGELFF,TGTGCTAGTGGTTTGGTACTTGGGCGGGAGAGCACCGGGGAGCTGTTTTTT
once,TRBJ2-1,TRBV9,TRBD1,CASSEGQLPYNEQFF,TGTGCCAGCAGCGAGGGACAGCTGCCTTACAATGAGCAGTTCTTC
-,TRBJ2-2,TRBV2,TRBD2,CASSMMGGTGELFF,TGTGCCAGCAGTATGATGGGGGGGACCGGGGAGCTGTTTTTT
few,TRBJ1-1,TRBV5-4,TRBD1,CASSVDRESEAFF,TGTGCCAGCAGCGTGGACAGGGAAAGTGAAGCTTTCTTT
-,TRBJ1-1,TRBV7-9,-,CASSFLENMNTEAFF,TGTGCCAGCAGCTTTCTAGAGAACATGAACACTGAAGCTTTCTTT
-,TRBJ2-7,TRBV7-9,-,CASSLVGTTYEQYF,TGTGCCAGCAGCTTAGTTGGCACGACCTACGAGCAGTACTTC
once,TRBJ2-5,TRBV9,-,CASSRGETQYF,TGTGCCAGCAGCCGGGGGGAGACCCAGTACTTC
-,TRBJ1-2,TRBV19,-,CASSMGDYGYTF,TGTGCCAGTAGTATGGGAGATTATGGCTACACCTTC
-,TRBJ2-1,TRBV7-2,-,CASSLVVGDLGSYNEQFF,TGTGCCAGCAGCTTAGTCGTCGGAGACCTTGGGTCCTACAATGAGCAGTTCTTC
-,TRBJ2-3,TRBV6-6,TRBD1,CASSLTGRTDTQYF,TGTGCCAGCAGTTTGACAGGGAGAACAGATACGCAGTATTTT
once,TRBJ2-3,TRBV7-9,-,CASSLGSGGTDTQYF,TGTGCCAGCAGCTTAGGATCCGGGGGCACAGATACGCAGTATTTT
-,TRBJ2-1,TRBV28,TRBD2,CASSPQTSGIYNEQFF,TGTGCCAGCAGTCCCCAGACTAGCGGGATTTACAATGAGCAGTTCTTC
-,TRBJ1-6,TRBV18,TRBD1,CASSPPGQGRSPLHF,TGTGCCAGCTCACCACCAGGACAGGGACGCTCACCCCTCCACTTT
-,TRBJ2-1,TRBV7-2,-,CASSLSGSYNEQFF,TGTGCCAGCTCCCTATCCGGCTCCTACAATGAGCAGTTCTTC
-,TRBJ1-3,TRBV9,-,CASREAPSGNTIYF,TGTGCCAGCCGGGAGGCCCCCTCTGGAAACACCATATATTTT
-,TRBJ2-5,TRBV5-6,-,CASSQTGRGPQETQYF,TGTGCCAGCAGTCAGACCGGGAGAGGGCCCCAAGAGACCCAGTACTTC
-,TRBJ2-1,TRBV5-6,TRBD2,CASSLAPGTSGSNEQFF,TGTGCCAGCAGCTTGGCCCCCGGGACTAGCGGGAGCAATGAGCAGTTCTTC
-,TRBJ2-1,TRBV11-1,TRBD2,CASSFSGRGVDEQFF,TGTGCCAGCAGCTTTAGCGGGAGGGGAGTGGATGAGCAGTTCTTC
-,TRBJ2-1,TRBV5-4,-,CASSLDSEVWNEQFF,TGTGCCAGCAGCCTAGACTCGGAGGTTTGGAATGAGCAGTTCTTC
once,TRBJ2-5,TRBV7-2,TRBD2,CASSLSGRVGETQYF,TGTGCCAGCAGCTTAAGCGGGAGGGTGGGCGAGACCCAGTACTTC